This TCR beta chain was sequenced in a study of T cell repertoires in cytomegalovirus infection. Study context: Public TCR beta signature analysis indicated the presence of both CMV infection and matching HLA type.

TCRdb called the reads again in MiXCR, with one record for every CDR3 protein. The table includes tens of thousands of distinct CDR3 sequences, 3% to 4.5% detected once. The table lists this clonotype with many counts. Antigen: not known. Trimming pared 5 bases from V and 6 bases from J, leaving 4 bases between. Per germline, CDR1 MNHNY and CDR2 SVGAGI (reference sequence). This CDR3 is built from 11 residues. Study-level points and caveats: HLA-C-restricted CMV clonotypes gave the most frequent clonotype in two of eight donors.

This rearrangement joins TRBV6-6 to TRBJ2-2, with D unresolved. The TCR comes from a human donor in good health (CMV status not recorded). Some clones in this sample may be carry-over from other donors' samples. The sample consisted of PBMCs. The CDR3 DNA reads as TGTGCCAGCAGTCCCCCCGGGGAGCTGTTTTTT. Amino acid sequence: CASSPPGELFF.